This T cell receptor beta chain derives from a study of PD-1 blockade in classical Hodgkin lymphoma. Points from the study as a whole: Partial responders and progressors had significantly lower baseline TCR diversity.

Every one of the patients relapsed after autologous stem cell transplantation (brentuximab vedotin exposure was variable). Best outcomes ranged across complete response, partial response and progressive disease. Method: immunoSEQ multiplex PCR; TCRdb's copy keeps in-frame clones and lacks some. Of about 25,000 clones in the sample, 60% to 80% were seen once. This clone has only one observation. Antigen unknown. The sample here was peripheral blood mononuclear cells (PBMCs), taken at baseline. The receptor was derived from a human donor with classical Hodgkin lymphoma.

CDR3 DNA: TGTGCCAGCAGAGACACAGGGGTCGGCACCATATATTTT. Amino acid sequence: CASRDTGVGTIYF. J is TRBJ1-3 and V is TRBV6-5, with 7 bases that match TRBD1. Germline assignment: CDR1 MNHEY and CDR2 SVGAGI. The CDR3 consists of 13 residues. V gave up 6 bases and J gave up 9 bases; unmatched junction bases: 8.